A single sample is the source of the 17 T cell receptor beta chains below, sequenced in a study of blood T cell repertoires in COVID-19. Data came from immunoSEQ multiplex PCR; TCRdb stores just in-frame clones and leaves some out. The table has over 60,000 clones, about 80% seen once. The material sequenced was peripheral blood. Receptors were obtained from a man aged 45-65 years with COVID-19, enrolled during active disease.

This chain connects TRBV6-5 to TRBJ2-3; TRBD2 is a possible D gene (5 bases). The germline CDR1 and CDR2 sequences are MNHEY and SVGAGI. The CDR3 runs to 16 residues. The V end was cut by 4 bases, the J end by 6 bases, with 20 bases between. CDR3 protein: CASSSEWEPHWDTQYF. CDR3 coding DNA: TGTGCCAGCAGTTCCGAGTGGGAGCCCCATTGGGATACGCAGTATTTT.

The CDR3 DNA follows: TGTGCCAGCGCGACAGTTAGGGGCAATCAGCCCCAGCATTTT. It encodes CASATVRGNQPQHF. The chain employs TRBV6-5 and TRBJ1-5, with TRBD1 as a possible D gene (5 bases). The CDR3 covers 14 residues. Germline CDR1 is MNHEY and CDR2 is SVGAGI. Trimming removed 8 bases from V and 2 bases from J, with 13 bases in between.

This clone occurred once. The CDR3 loop is CASSIASGAYNEQFF. The CDR3 bases are TGTGCCAGTAGTATTGCTAGCGGGGCCTACAATGAGCAGTTCTTC. V and J are TRBV19 and TRBJ2-1; 9 bases are shared with TRBD2. There are 15 residues in the CDR3. Germline loops: CDR1 LNHDA, CDR2 SQIVND (reference sequence). J gave up 2 bases and V 3 bases, and 2 bases lay outside the gene matches. The full variable domain, in which reference TRBV19 and TRBJ2-1 provide the parts outside the CDR3, is DGGITQSPKYLFRKEGQNVTLSCEQNLNHDAMYWYRQDPGQGLRLIYYSQIVNDFQKGDIAEGYSVSREKKESFPLTVTSAQKNPTAFYLCASSIASGAYNEQFFGPGTRLTVL.

This chain uses TRBV2 with TRBJ2-7; 12 bases align to TRBD2. This CDR3 has 19 amino acids. The V gene end was trimmed by 3 bases and the J gene end by 1 base; junction bases not matched to a gene: 13. In germline, CDR1 is SNHLY, CDR2 FYNNEI. Written as DNA, the CDR3 is TGTGCCAGCAGTGACCCAAAGACTAGCGGGGGTAGTTGGTCCTACGAGCAGTACTTC. It encodes CASSDPKTSGGSWSYEQYF.

This clone appeared a single time. The rearrangement links TRBV2 to TRBJ2-5; TRBD2 matches 12 bases. Germline values: CDR1 SNHLY, CDR2 FYNNEI. V lost 5 bases to trimming and J lost 3 bases; unmatched junction nucleotides: 7. This CDR3 has 16 residues. The CDR3: CASSPGLAGPKETQYF. Written as DNA, the CDR3 is TGTGCCAGCAGTCCTGGACTAGCGGGGCCCAAAGAGACCCAGTACTTC.

The genes are TRBV19 and TRBJ1-6, with D possibly matching TRBD1 (6 bases). Germline-derived CDR1 and CDR2 are LNHDA and SQIVND (reference sequence). The CDR3 has 15 amino acids. The V gene lost 7 bases and the J gene lost 9 bases, with 19 bases spanning the gap. The CDR3 nucleotides read TGTGCCAGTACCCAGCGGGGGGCACCGGGTTCACCCCTCCACTTT. As protein: CASTQRGAPGSPLHF.

CDR3 amino acids: CATRTSGGTSSYNEQFF. The CDR3, as DNA: TGTGCCACGAGGACTAGCGGGGGGACTAGCTCCTACAATGAGCAGTTCTTC. This chain joins TRBV10-3 and TRBJ2-1; 14 bases are a match to TRBD2. Germline CDR1 ENHRY, CDR2 SYGVKD. CDR3 length: 17 residues. V shed 10 bases and J 0 bases; nucleotides not matched to a gene: 8.

This chain uses TRBV18 with TRBJ2-3; D is perhaps TRBD2 (5 bases). The CDR3 has 12 residues. V was trimmed by 2 bases and J by 6 bases, leaving 6 bases between them. Germline loops: CDR1 KGHSH, CDR2 LQKENI. The CDR3 DNA reads as TGTGCCAGCTCACCAAGGGAGGATACGCAGTATTTT. It translates to CASSPREDTQYF.

The genes are TRBV19 and TRBJ2-3; tentative D call: TRBD1 (6 bases). Germline lookup yields CDR1 LNHDA and CDR2 SQIVND (reference sequence). This CDR3 is 13 amino acids long. Trimming removed 8 bases from V and 6 bases from J, with 15 bases in between. CDR3 in DNA: TGTGCCAGTCAAGAACAGGGATATGATACGCAGTATTTT. Its translation is CASQEQGYDTQYF.

The chain employs TRBV7-2 and TRBJ2-1; TRBD2 matches at 8 bases. The germline V gene has CDR1 SGHTA and CDR2 FQGNSA. J gave up 4 bases and V 8 bases, and 7 bases lay outside the gene matches. The CDR3 covers 14 residues. CDR3 DNA sequence: TGTGCCAGCCTGAGCGGGGGAACATACAATGAGCAGTTCTTC. It is translated as CASLSGGTYNEQFF. Full variable domain (remainder filled in from reference TRBV7-2 and TRBJ2-1): GAGVSQSPSNKVTEKGKDVELRCDPISGHTALYWYRQSLGQGLEFLIYFQGNSAPDKSGLPSDRFSAERTGGSVSTLTIQRTQQEDSAVYLCASLSGGTYNEQFFGPGTRLTVL.

The chain links TRBV11-1 to TRBJ2-1, with D possibly TRBD2 on 7 matching bases. Germline assignment: CDR1 SGHAT and CDR2 FQDESV (reference sequence). This CDR3 is 15 amino acids long. Deletions cut 2 bases from V and 7 bases from J, with 15 bases between. CDR3 DNA: TGTGCCAGCAGCTTATCGTGGGGGGGCCTAAATGAGCAGTTCTTC. This gives the protein CASSLSWGGLNEQFF.

V is TRBV2 and J is TRBJ2-5, with 14 positions matching TRBD2. This CDR3 has 15 residues. Germline values: CDR1 SNHLY, CDR2 FYNNEI. Losses at the gene ends were 6 bases for V and 4 bases for J; bases not matched to a gene: 4. As DNA, the CDR3 is TGTGCCAGCAGCTCAGGGACTAGCGGGGGAGAGACCCAGTACTTC. Its protein is CASSSGTSGGETQYF.

The CDR3 DNA reads TGTGCCAGCAGCTTAGCTGGGCAGAGAGCCTATGGCTACACCTTC. This sequence encodes CASSLAGQRAYGYTF. The chain couples TRBV7-9 to TRBJ1-2; D gene unclear. The ends were cut back, 0 bases at V and 4 bases at J, with 12 bases in the middle. CDR3 length: 15 residues. CDR1 SEHNR and CDR2 FQNEAQ come from the germline V gene (reference sequence).

The rearrangement links TRBV2 to TRBJ2-1, with a tentative D call TRBD2 (5 bases). Between the trimmed V and J ends, which lost 2 bases and 9 bases, there was a span of 11 bases. Per germline, CDR1 SNHLY and CDR2 FYNNEI. The CDR3 is made up of 13 amino acids. CDR3 amino acids: CASSESGRSEQFF. CDR3 DNA: TGTGCCAGCAGTGAAAGCGGTAGAAGTGAGCAGTTCTTC.

The CDR3 protein is CASHPGGRQRYGYTF. CDR3 sequence (DNA): TGTGCCAGTCATCCGGGGGGTAGACAGAGGTATGGCTACACCTTC. The chain couples TRBV19 to TRBJ1-2; possibly TRBD1 for D (5 bases). The V and J ends lost 8 bases and 5 bases respectively, with 21 bases between them. CDR3 length: 15 residues. CDR1 and CDR2 from the germline V gene are LNHDA and SQIVND (reference sequence).

V usage is TRBV30 and J usage is TRBJ1-2; no reliable D call. The CDR3 consists of 13 residues. V shed 3 bases and J shed 2 bases, with 10 bases lying between them. Germline loops: CDR1 GTSNPN, CDR2 SVGIG (reference sequence). DNA of the CDR3: TGTGCCTGGAGAGGGAGCCTCAACTATGGCTACACCTTC. Protein product: CAWRGSLNYGYTF. The whole variable domain, remainder taken from reference TRBV30 and TRBJ1-2, is SQTIHQWPATLVQPVGSPLSLECTVEGTSNPNLYWYRQAAGRGLQLLFYSVGIGQISSEVPQNLSASRPQDRQFILSSKKLLLSDSGFYLCAWRGSLNYGYTFGSGTRLTVV.

The chain has TRBV30 and TRBJ1-3; TRBD1 is a possible D gene (6 bases). This CDR3 is built from 14 residues. Germline V gene sequence: CDR1 GTSNPN, CDR2 SVGIG (reference sequence). V was shortened by 3 bases and J by 2 bases, with 11 bases between the two germline ends. CDR3 region: CAWRIRGAGNTIYF. The CDR3 coding sequence is TGTGCCTGGAGGATCAGGGGCGCTGGAAACACCATATATTTT.